The text below deals with one T cell receptor (beta chain). Its antigen is currently unknown. The study separated CD4+ cells into CD45RA+ naive and CD45RA-negative memory subsets. The V gene's germline CDR1 is GTSNPN and CDR2 SVGIG (reference sequence). This CDR3 spans 12 amino acids. With 1 base removed from V and 10 bases from J, the gap between germline ends came to 13 bases. As handled by the study authors: Filtering of immunoSEQ junctional sequences could not match full-length read filtering. Sequenced by immunoSEQ multiplex PCR; TCRdb stores in-frame clones only, minus some. V and J calls and clone size are given by that table; D and trimming were obtained from the DNA. The table has approximately 2.5 million clones, more than 80% seen once; the top ten hold more than 0.12%. This specimen comes from a study of shared clonotypes between healthy human individuals. Notes on the study in general: Between a few donors, naive CD4 clonotypes were shared at a level of about 5.3%.

This clonotype originated in a man aged 18 to 30 in good health. The source material was naive CD4+ T cells sorted from blood. Described subset: CD45RA+ positively selected. The rearrangement joins TRBV30 to TRBJ2-5; no firm D call. The CDR3 loop reads CAWSATPFDQYF. CDR3 DNA: TGTGCCTGGAGTGCAACCCCATTTGACCAGTACTTC.